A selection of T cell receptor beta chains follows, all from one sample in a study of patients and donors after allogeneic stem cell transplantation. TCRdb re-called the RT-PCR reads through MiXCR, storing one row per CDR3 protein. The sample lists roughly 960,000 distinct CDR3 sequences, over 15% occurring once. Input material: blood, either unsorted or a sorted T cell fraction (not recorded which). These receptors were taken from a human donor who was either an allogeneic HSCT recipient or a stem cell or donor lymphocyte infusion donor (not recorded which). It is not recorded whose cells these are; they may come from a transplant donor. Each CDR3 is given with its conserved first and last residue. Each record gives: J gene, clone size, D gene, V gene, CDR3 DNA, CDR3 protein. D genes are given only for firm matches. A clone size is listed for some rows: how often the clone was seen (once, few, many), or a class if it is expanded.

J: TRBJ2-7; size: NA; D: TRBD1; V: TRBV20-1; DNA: TGCAGTGCTAAGGGACAGGGCTACGAGCAGTACTTC; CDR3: CSAKGQGYEQYF
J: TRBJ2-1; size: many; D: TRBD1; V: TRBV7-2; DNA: TGTGCCAGCAGCTTGGGACAGGCAAAGCAGTTCTTC; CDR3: CASSLGQAKQFF
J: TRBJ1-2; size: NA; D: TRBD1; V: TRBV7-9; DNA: TGTGCCAGCAGCCCCCGGCCAGGACAGGACTACTATGGCTACACCTTC; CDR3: CASSPRPGQDYYGYTF
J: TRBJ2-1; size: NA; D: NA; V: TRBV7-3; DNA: TGTGCCAGCAGCCGCCGTACTGAGGACAATGAGCAGTTCTTC; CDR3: CASSRRTEDNEQFF
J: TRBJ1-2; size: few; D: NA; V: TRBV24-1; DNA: TGTGCCACCAGTGACCCCGGGCCGCAACATGGCTACACCTTC; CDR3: CATSDPGPQHGYTF
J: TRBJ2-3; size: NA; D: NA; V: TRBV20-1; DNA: TGCAGTGCTAGAGACCAAACCGCGGCAGATACGCAGTATTTT; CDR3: CSARDQTAADTQYF
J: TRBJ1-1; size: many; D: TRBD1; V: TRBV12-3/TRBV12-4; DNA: TGTGCCAGCAGACCCGGACAGGGCGGGAACACTGAAGCTTTCTTT; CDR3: CASRPGQGGNTEAFF
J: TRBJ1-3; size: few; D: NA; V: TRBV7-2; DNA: TGTGCCAGCAGCTCGTCAGGGGCCTACTCTGGAAACACCATATATTTT; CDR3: CASSSSGAYSGNTIYF
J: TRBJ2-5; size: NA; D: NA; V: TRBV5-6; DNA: TGTGCCAGCAGCGCCACAGGGACTCAGGAGACCCAGTACTTC; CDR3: CASSATGTQETQYF
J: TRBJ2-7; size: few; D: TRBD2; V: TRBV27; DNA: TGTGCCAGCAGTTTATCGGCGGGGGATTACTACGAGCAGTACTTC; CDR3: CASSLSAGDYYEQYF
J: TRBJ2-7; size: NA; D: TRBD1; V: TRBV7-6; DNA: TGTGCCAGCACCGGGGACAGGGGCAGCGGGGAGCAGTACTTC; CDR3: CASTGDRGSGEQYF
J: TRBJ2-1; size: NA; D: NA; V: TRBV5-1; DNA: TGCGCCAGCAGCCCCGACAGAGTCCAGTTCTTC; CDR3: CASSPDRVQFF
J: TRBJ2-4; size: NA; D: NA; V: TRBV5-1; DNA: TGCGCCAGCAGAAACATGGCGGTTGAAGGCCCGAGGGACAAAAACATTCAGTACTTC; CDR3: CASRNMAVEGPRDKNIQYF
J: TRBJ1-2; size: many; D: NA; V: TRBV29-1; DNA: TGCAGCGTTGAAACGGCGGTTGGCTACACCTTC; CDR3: CSVETAVGYTF
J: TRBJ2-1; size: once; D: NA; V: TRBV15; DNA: TGTGCCACCAGCCCGCGGCGGGAGCAGTTCTTC; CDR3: CATSPRREQFF
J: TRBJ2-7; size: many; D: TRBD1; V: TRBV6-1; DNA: TGTGCCAGCAGTCGAGGACAGGGCTACGAGCAGTACTTC; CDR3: CASSRGQGYEQYF
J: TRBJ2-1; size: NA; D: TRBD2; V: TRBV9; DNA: TGTGCCAGCAGCGCCCGGACTAGCGGGAGCTATGAGCAGTTCTTC; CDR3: CASSARTSGSYEQFF
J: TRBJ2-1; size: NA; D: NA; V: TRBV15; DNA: TGTGCCACCAGCATACCGGGACTTCCCGAGCAGTTCTTC; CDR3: CATSIPGLPEQFF
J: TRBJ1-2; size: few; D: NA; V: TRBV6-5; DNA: TGTGCCAGCAGTTACCCGGGGCGGAACTATGGCTACACCTTC; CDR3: CASSYPGRNYGYTF
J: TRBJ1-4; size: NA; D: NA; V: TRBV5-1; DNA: TGCGCCAGCAGCTCTGGGACGGCCGCAGAAAAACTGTTTTTT; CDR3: CASSSGTAAEKLFF
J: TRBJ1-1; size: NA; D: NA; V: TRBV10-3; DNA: TGTGCCATCAGAATTAGCACTGAAGCTTTCTTT; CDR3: CAIRISTEAFF
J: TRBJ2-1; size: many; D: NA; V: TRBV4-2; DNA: TGTGCCAGCAGCAACTCGGTGAGCTCCTACAATGAGCAGTTCTTC; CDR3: CASSNSVSSYNEQFF
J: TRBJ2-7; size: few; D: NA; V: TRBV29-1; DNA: TGCAGCGGGCAGGGGTCCACCTACGAGCAGTACTTC; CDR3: CSGQGSTYEQYF
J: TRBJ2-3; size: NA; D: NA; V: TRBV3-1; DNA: TGTGCCAGCAGCCCCTTGCCATTCACAGATACGCAGTATTTT; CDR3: CASSPLPFTDTQYF
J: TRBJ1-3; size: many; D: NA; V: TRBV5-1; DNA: TGCGCCAGCAGCTTGGAGGGGGGTTCTGGAAACACCATATATTTT; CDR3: CASSLEGGSGNTIYF
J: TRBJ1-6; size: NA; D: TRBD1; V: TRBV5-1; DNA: TGCGCCAGCAGCCTAAACGACAGGGAAATTAATTCACCCCTCCACTTT; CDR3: CASSLNDREINSPLHF
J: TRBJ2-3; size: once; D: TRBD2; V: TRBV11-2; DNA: TGTGCCAGCAGCCTCCCGACCTCACTAGCGGGGGGCCTCACAGATACGCAGTATTTT; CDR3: CASSLPTSLAGGLTDTQYF
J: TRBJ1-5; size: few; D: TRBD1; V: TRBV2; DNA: TGTGCCAGCAGTGAACGGGGACAGGGTAATCAGCCCCAGCATTTT; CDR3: CASSERGQGNQPQHF
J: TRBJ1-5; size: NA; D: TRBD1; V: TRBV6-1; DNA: TGTGCCAGCAGTATGGGACAGGGGGACTCCTTCAATCAGCCCCAGCATTTT; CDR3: CASSMGQGDSFNQPQHF
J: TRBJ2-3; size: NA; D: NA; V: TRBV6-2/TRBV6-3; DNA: TGTGCCAGCACCACGTGGGGTTTGCCAGATACGCAGTATTTT; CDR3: CASTTWGLPDTQYF
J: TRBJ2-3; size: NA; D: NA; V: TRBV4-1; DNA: TGCGCCAGCAGCCAAGAGCTGGACGGCACAGATACGCAGTATTTT; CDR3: CASSQELDGTDTQYF
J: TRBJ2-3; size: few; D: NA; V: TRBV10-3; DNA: TGTGCCATCAGTGAGGCTACCCGGGACCGTTTCTCCCCTGCCACAGATACGCAGTATTTT; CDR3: CAISEATRDRFSPATDTQYF
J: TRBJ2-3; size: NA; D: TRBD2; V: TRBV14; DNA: TGTGCCAGCAGCCAAGCGCTAGCGGGCAGCACAGATACGCACTATTTT; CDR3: CASSQALAGSTDTHYF
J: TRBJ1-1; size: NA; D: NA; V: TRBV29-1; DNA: TGCAGCGTTGTGCTGCTCGGCCCCGGCACTGAAGCTTTCTTT; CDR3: CSVVLLGPGTEAFF
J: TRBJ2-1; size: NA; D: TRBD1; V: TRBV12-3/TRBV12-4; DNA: TGTGCCAGCAGCTTCCCGGGACAGGGCAAATTCTTC; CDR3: CASSFPGQGKFF
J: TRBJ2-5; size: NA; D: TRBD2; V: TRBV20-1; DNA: TGCAGTGCTAGAGATCCCGGGACTAGCGGACTTCAAGAGACCCAGTACTTC; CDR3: CSARDPGTSGLQETQYF
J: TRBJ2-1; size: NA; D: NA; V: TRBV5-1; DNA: TGCGCCAGCAGCCCGGCCTATGAGCAGTTCTTC; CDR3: CASSPAYEQFF
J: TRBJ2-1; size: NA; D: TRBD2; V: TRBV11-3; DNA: TGTGCCAGCAGCTTAGAAAGCGGGGGGGCGTACAATGAGCAGTTCTTC; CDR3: CASSLESGGAYNEQFF
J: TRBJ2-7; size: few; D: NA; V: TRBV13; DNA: TGTGCCAGCAGCTTATCTGGGGTGCCGTACTTC; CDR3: CASSLSGVPYF
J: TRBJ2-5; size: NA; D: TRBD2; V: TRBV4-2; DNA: TGTGCCAGCAGCCAAGATCCCGCTAGCGGGAGGAGGGAGACCCAGTACTTC; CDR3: CASSQDPASGRRETQYF
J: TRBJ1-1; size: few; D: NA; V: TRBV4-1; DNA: TGCGCCAGCAGCCAAGCAGGGGTGCGCGTTGGTGCTGAAGCTTTCTTT; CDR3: CASSQAGVRVGAEAFF
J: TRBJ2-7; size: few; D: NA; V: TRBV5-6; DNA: TGTGCCAGCAGCTTGATTCGACCCTCCTACGAGCAGTACTTC; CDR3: CASSLIRPSYEQYF
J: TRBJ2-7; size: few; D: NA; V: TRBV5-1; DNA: TGCGCCAGCAGCATAGGGGGATACGACGAGCAGTACTTC; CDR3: CASSIGGYDEQYF
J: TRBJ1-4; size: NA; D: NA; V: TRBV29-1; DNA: TGCAGCGGGGGGGGGGCAACTAATGAAAAACTGTTTTTT; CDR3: CSGGGATNEKLFF
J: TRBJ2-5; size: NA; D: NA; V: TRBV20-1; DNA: TGCAGTGCTGGAGACAGGAGGGGTTGGGAGACCCAGTACTTC; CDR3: CSAGDRRGWETQYF